This T cell receptor beta chain emerged from a study of cytomegalovirus exposure and HLA in healthy donors. Study findings and constraints: Per published accounts, TCR beta sequences correctly predicted the HLA-A and HLA-B alleles of most subjects.

Amplification used 60 Vbeta primers and 13 Jbeta primers. Profiled with immunoSEQ multiplex PCR; TCRdb holds only in-frame clones, not every one. The top ten clones hold 1% to 1.5% of a sample with roughly 200,000 clones, about 9.4% of them seen once. A word on this clone: Its antigen is undetermined.

The CDR3 is 12 amino acids. Germline V gene lookup returns CDR1 SGHAT and CDR2 FQNNGV. Sequencing input: PBMCs. The source of this sequence is a woman aged 30 to 39 in good health and CMV-seropositive. V is TRBV11-2 and J is TRBJ2-5, with D perhaps TRBD1 (5 bases). The J call may be mistaken, given a closer DNA end match to TRBJ2-7. The CDR3 spells CASSSGFYEQYF. DNA for the CDR3: TGTGCCAGCAGTTCAGGGTTCTACGAGCAGTACTTC.